This record concerns one T cell receptor beta chain sequence. The antigen remains undetermined. The junction shows a germline mismatch at one end, possibly a read error. The data derive from a study of a mutant IDH1 vaccine in newly diagnosed glioma. Overall study: Vaccines were first given 4-6 weeks after radiotherapy alone, or with temozolomide cycles.

Time point defined: week 5, during vaccination. Alongside topical imiquimod, each dose of vaccine comprised 300 ug of mutant IDH1 20-mer peptide. Generated by immunoSEQ multiplex PCR, the TCRdb table keeps only in-frame clones and is missing some. The data show around 40,000 clones, about four fifths seen once. Germline V gene sequence: CDR1 MGHRA, CDR2 YSYEKL. The CDR3 runs to 12 residues. The sample in question was PBMCs, obtained from a glioma patient whose treatment included an IDH1 peptide vaccine. The receptor's source is a man in his forties or fifties with glioma. The chain employs TRBV4-1 and TRBJ1-4; tentatively, D is TRBD1 (5 bases). Here the CDR3 reads CASSQGLGTAVF. CDR3 bases: TGCGCCAGCAGCCAAGGGTTGGGGACCGCGGTTTTT.